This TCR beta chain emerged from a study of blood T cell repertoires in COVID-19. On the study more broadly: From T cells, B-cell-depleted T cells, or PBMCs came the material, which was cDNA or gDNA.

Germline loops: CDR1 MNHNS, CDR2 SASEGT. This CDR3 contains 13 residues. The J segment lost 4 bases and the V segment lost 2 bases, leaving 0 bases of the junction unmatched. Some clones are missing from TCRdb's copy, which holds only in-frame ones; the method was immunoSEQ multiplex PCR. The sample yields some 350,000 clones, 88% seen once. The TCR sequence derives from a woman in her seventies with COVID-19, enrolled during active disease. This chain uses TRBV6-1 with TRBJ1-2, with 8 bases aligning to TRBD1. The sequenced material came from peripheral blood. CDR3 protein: CASSEQGAYGYTF. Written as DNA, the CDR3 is TGTGCCAGCAGTGAACAGGGGGCCTATGGCTACACCTTC.